This TCR beta chain was identified during a study of blood T cell repertoires in COVID-19. Overall study context: Nucleic acid was either cDNA or gDNA, and it came from T cells, B-cell-depleted T cells, or PBMCs.

The CDR3 covers 15 residues. Germline-derived CDR1 and CDR2 are LGHNA and YSLEER. V was clipped by 0 bases and J by 3 bases; unmatched bases: 3. The data were produced by immunoSEQ multiplex PCR, yet TCRdb's version contains in-frame clones alone and is incomplete. The data show about 380,000 clones, with around 87% seen just once and 6.5% held by the top ten. The source is a man in his late teens or twenties with active or convalescent COVID-19. The sequenced sample consisted of peripheral blood. This chain joins TRBV4-3 and TRBJ2-3; 7 bases line up with TRBD2. CDR3 loop: CASSQEASGTDTQYF. The CDR3 DNA sequence: TGCGCCAGCAGCCAAGAAGCTAGCGGAACAGATACGCAGTATTTT.